These T cell receptor beta chains were read from a single sample in a study of shared clonotypes between healthy human individuals. The assay was immunoSEQ multiplex PCR, and TCRdb's table has in-frame clones only and misses some. The sample has about 2 million clones, 85% to 95% seen once; the top ten hold more than 0.1%. Sequencing was done on a sample of naive CD4+ T cells sorted from blood. These receptors all come from a man aged 18-30 years in good health. The CDR3 runs from the conserved cysteine through the conserved F or W. A D gene is named only where the DNA matches it firmly. The size of a clone is reported for some rows only, either as once, few or many, or as a class for expanded clones.

. | TRBJ1-1 | . | TRBV2 | TGTGCCAGCTTCAGGGGAGCTGAAGCTTTCTTT | CASFRGAEAFF
. | TRBJ1-1 | . | TRBV6-5 | TGTGCCAGCAGTTACACGACGGGGAACACTGAAGCTTTCTTT | CASSYTTGNTEAFF
. | TRBJ2-2 | once | TRBV5-6 | TGTGCCAGCAGCTTGGCAGCCGGGGAGCTGTTTTTT | CASSLAAGELFF
. | TRBJ1-4 | . | TRBV25-1 | TGTGCCAGCAGTGAATCGACGACAGCAACTAATGAAAAACTGTTTTTT | CASSESTTATNEKLFF
TRBD2 | TRBJ2-7 | . | TRBV25-1 | TGTGCCAGCAGGTCCGGGACTAGCGTCTACGAGCAGTACTTC | CASRSGTSVYEQYF
TRBD2 | TRBJ2-4 | . | TRBV4-3 | TGCGCCAGCAGCCAAGTTGCGGGAGGGCCTCAGAACATTCAGTACTTC | CASSQVAGGPQNIQYF
. | TRBJ1-2 | . | TRBV2 | TGTGCCAGCAGTGAACGGCAGGTCGACGGCTACACCTTC | CASSERQVDGYTF
. | TRBJ2-7 | . | TRBV10-3 | TGTGCCATCAGTGAGTCGCGGGGTGAGCAGTACTTC | CAISESRGEQYF
. | TRBJ1-2 | . | TRBV2 | TGTGCCAGCACTCTGACAGTACTCAACTATGGCTACACCTTC | CASTLTVLNYGYTF
. | TRBJ2-5 | . | TRBV10-2 | TGCGCCAGCAGGAGACAGGTGGGCCAAGAGGCCCAGTACTTC | CASRRQVGQEAQYF
. | TRBJ2-7 | . | TRBV29-1 | TGCAGCGTTGGTATGGCCTCCTACGAGCAGTACTTC | CSVGMASYEQYF
. | TRBJ1-2 | few | TRBV21-1 | TGTGCCAGCAGCAAACCCGGGACCTCCAGCTATGGCTACACCTTC | CASSKPGTSSYGYTF
. | TRBJ1-5 | . | TRBV2 | TGTGCCAGCAGTGAGGAGGGCCATCAGCCCCAGCATTTT | CASSEEGHQPQHF
. | TRBJ2-7 | once | TRBV4-2 | TGTGCCAGCAGCCAAGAGGGGGGCTCCGAGCAGTACTTC | CASSQEGGSEQYF
. | TRBJ2-7 | . | TRBV18 | TGTGCCAGCTCACGGGCCAGCTCCTACGAGCAGTACTTC | CASSRASSYEQYF
. | TRBJ2-2 | . | TRBV5-1 | TGCGCCAGCAGCCCTCCGGTGAACACCGGGGAGCTGTTTTTT | CASSPPVNTGELFF
. | TRBJ2-2 | . | TRBV18 | TGTGCCAGCTCACCTCTGGTAGGGATAATGAACACCGGGGAGCTGTTTTTT | CASSPLVGIMNTGELFF
TRBD2 | TRBJ2-3 | once | TRBV10-3 | TGTGCCATCAGTGAGAGAGCCGGGACTAGCGGAGATACGCAGTATTTT | CAISERAGTSGDTQYF
. | TRBJ2-7 | . | TRBV30 | TGTGCCTGGAGTCTGTCGTTAGCGGAGGCAGAGCAGTACTTC | CAWSLSLAEAEQYF